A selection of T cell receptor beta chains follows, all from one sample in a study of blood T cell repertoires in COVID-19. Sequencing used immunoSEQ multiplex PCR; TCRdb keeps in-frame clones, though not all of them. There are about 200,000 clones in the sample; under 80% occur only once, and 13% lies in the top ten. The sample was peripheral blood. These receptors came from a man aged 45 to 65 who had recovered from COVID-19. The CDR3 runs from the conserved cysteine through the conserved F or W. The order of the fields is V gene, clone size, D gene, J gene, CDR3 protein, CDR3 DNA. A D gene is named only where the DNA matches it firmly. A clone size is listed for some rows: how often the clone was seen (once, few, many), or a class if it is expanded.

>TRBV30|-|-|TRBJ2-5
CAWSNRFLVAETQYF
TGTGCCTGGAGTAACAGGTTCCTCGTCGCAGAGACCCAGTACTTC
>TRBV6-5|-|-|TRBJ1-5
CASRKGSNQPQHF
TGTGCCAGCAGGAAGGGGAGCAATCAGCCCCAGCATTTT
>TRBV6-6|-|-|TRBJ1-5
CASTETRGRRHHF
TGTGCCAGCACCGAAACCAGGGGCCGCCGACATCATTTT
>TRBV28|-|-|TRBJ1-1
CASSSGGAIGEAFF
TGTGCCAGCAGTTCGGGTGGGGCAATTGGTGAAGCTTTCTTT
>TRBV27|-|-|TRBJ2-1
CASSTLDSSAFYNEQFF
TGTGCCAGCAGCACCTTAGACTCTAGTGCTTTTTACAATGAGCAGTTCTTC
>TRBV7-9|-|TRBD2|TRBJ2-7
CASKPGLASHEQYF
TGTGCCAGCAAACCGGGACTAGCGTCGCACGAGCAGTACTTC
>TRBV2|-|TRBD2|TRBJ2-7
CASSRLAGNREQYF
TGTGCCAGCAGTCGACTAGCGGGAAATCGCGAGCAGTACTTC
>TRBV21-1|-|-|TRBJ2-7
CASSKGPGTGGSEQYF
TGTGCCAGCAGCAAAGGGCCCGGGACAGGGGGCTCCGAGCAGTACTTC
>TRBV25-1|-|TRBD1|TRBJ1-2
CASSSQGARGYTF
TGTGCCAGCAGCTCACAGGGGGCTAGGGGCTACACCTTC
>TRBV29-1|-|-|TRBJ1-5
CSVEEREGRPQHF
TGCAGCGTTGAAGAGAGGGAGGGCAGGCCCCAGCATTTT
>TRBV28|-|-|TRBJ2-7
CAASPAADYEQYF
TGTGCCGCCAGCCCGGCGGCCGACTACGAGCAGTACTTC
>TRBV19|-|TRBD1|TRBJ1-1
CASSPNRGEWNTEAFF
TGTGCCAGTAGTCCTAACAGGGGGGAATGGAACACTGAAGCTTTCTTT
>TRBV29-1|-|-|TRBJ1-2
CSVEGSRLNYGYTF
TGCAGCGTTGAAGGCTCGCGGCTTAACTATGGCTACACCTTC
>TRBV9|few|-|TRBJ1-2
CASSVDPGPDYGYTF
TGTGCCAGCAGCGTAGATCCAGGCCCAGACTATGGCTACACCTTC
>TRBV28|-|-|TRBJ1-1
CASSLQTGLNTEAFF
TGTGCCAGCAGTTTACAGACAGGTTTGAACACTGAAGCTTTCTTT
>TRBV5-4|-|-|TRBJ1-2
CASSFPRQAYRYTF
TGTGCCAGCAGCTTTCCCAGACAGGCTTATCGCTACACCTTC
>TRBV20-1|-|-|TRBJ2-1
CSASPPFDNNEQFF
TGCAGTGCTAGTCCCCCCTTCGACAACAATGAGCAGTTCTTC
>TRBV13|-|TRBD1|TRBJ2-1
CASSTGQGGPNNEQFF
TGTGCCAGCAGCACGGGGCAAGGGGGCCCGAACAATGAGCAGTTCTTC
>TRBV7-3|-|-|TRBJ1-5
CASSLEAGQPQHF
TGTGCCAGCAGCTTAGAGGCGGGGCAGCCCCAGCATTTT
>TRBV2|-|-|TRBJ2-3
CASSDTSLTDTQYF
TGTGCCAGCAGTGATACTAGCCTCACAGATACGCAGTATTTT